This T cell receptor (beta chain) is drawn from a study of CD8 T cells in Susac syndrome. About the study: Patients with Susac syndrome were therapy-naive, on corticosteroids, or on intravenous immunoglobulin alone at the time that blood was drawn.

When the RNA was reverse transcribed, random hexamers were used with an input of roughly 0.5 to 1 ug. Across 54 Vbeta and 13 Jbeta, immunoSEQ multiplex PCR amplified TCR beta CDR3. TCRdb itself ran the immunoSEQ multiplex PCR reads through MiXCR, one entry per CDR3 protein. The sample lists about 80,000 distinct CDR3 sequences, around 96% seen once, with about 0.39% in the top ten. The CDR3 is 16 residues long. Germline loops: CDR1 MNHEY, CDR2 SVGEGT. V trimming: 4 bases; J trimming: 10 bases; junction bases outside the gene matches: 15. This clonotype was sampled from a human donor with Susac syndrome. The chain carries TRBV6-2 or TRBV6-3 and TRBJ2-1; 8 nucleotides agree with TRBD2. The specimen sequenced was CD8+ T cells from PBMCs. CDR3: CASSSGLGGNNGEQFF. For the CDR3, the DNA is TGTGCCAGCAGTTCGGGACTAGGCGGTAACAACGGGGAGCAGTTCTTC.